Below, 30 T cell receptor beta chains from the same sample are listed, as sequenced in a study of T cells in Graves' hyperthyroidism and ophthalmopathy. What was amplified from RNA transcripts were TCR beta CDR3 regions. The HTBI primer set drove a first-round RT-PCR of the TCR CDR3. Via MiXCR, TCRdb re-called the multiplex PCR reads, giving one row per CDR3 protein. The sample shows about 350,000 distinct CDR3 sequences, about a fifth of them seen only once. Sequenced material: blood. These receptor sequences come from a woman between 18 and 29 years old with Graves' hyperthyroidism.

This clonotype was recorded many times. At one boundary the junction diverges from the germline segment, which might be a read error. The chain uses TRBV6-1 and TRBJ1-2; D call uncertain. Germline CDR1 reads MNHNS; CDR2 reads SASEGT. This CDR3 region has 13 residues. CDR3: CASTRTTNYGYTF. In DNA form, the CDR3 reads TGCGCCAGCACCAGAACCACTAACTATGGCTACACCTTC.

This clonotype was recorded many times. The rearrangement links TRBV3-1 to TRBJ2-5; no definite D call. The germline CDR1 and CDR2 sequences are LGHDT and YNNKEL (reference sequence). The V gene lost 4 bases and the J gene lost 0 bases, with 9 bases spanning the gap. The CDR3 spans 14 residues. The CDR3 DNA reads as TGTGCCAGCAGCCCGGGCCACCACCAAGAGACCCAGTACTTC. Amino acid sequence: CASSPGHHQETQYF.

This clonotype has a count of ten or more. The chain has TRBV25-1 and TRBJ1-6; D is possibly TRBD1 (6 bases). The CDR3 is made up of 16 amino acids. CDR1 and CDR2 (germline): MGHDK, SYGVNS. Trimming took 3 bases from V and 6 from J, leaving 15 bases between them. CDR3 bases: TGTGCCAGCAGTGATCCCGAACAGGGCATTAATTCACCCCTCCACTTT. Translation gives CASSDPEQGINSPLHF.

This clonotype has ten or more counts. The rearrangement uses TRBV28 and TRBJ1-1; D ambiguous. Germline loops: CDR1 MDHEN, CDR2 SYDVKM. This CDR3 comprises 14 residues. Trimming stripped 0 bases from V and 2 bases from J, with 7 bases between. CDR3 sequence reads: CASSLWSLNTEAFF. CDR3 in DNA: TGTGCCAGCAGTTTATGGTCCCTAAACACTGAAGCTTTCTTT.

This clonotype was seen more than once but under ten times. The rearrangement joins TRBV12-3 or TRBV12-4 to TRBJ1-2, with a possible D match to TRBD1 (6 bases). CDR3 length equals 11 residues. V gave up 7 bases and J gave up 6 bases, with 9 bases separating them. The CDR3: CASTQGNGYTF. In nucleotides, the CDR3 is TGTGCCAGCACCCAGGGGAATGGCTACACCTTC.

This clonotype appeared many times. The chain joins TRBV6-5 to TRBJ2-7; TRBD1 matches at 7 bases. Germline V gives CDR1 MNHEY, CDR2 SVGAGI. V shed 5 bases, J shed 6 bases, and the junction held 13 bases outside the gene matches. The CDR3 length is 15 residues. The CDR3 DNA reads TGTGCCAGCAGTCGGACAGGTACACGAAGGGGCGAGCAGTACTTC. This gives the protein CASSRTGTRRGEQYF.

In its sample, this clonotype was seen many times. The chain links TRBV13 to TRBJ2-7; 7 bases are shared with TRBD1. The ends lost 0 bases at V and 3 bases at J; junction bases unmatched: 2. This CDR3 region has 14 residues. CDR1 is PRHDT, CDR2 FYEKMQ, per germline (reference sequence). In DNA, the CDR3 is TGTGCCAGCAGCTTAGGGACAGGGCACTACGAGCAGTACTTC. Its translation: CASSLGTGHYEQYF.

The table lists this clonotype with many counts. CDR3 amino acids: CASSLESYSNQPQHF. CDR3 nucleotide sequence: TGTGCCAGCAGCTTAGAATCATATAGCAATCAGCCCCAGCATTTT. V usage is TRBV11-2 and J usage is TRBJ1-5; D is unresolved. Germline CDR1 is SGHAT and CDR2 is FQNNGV. Trimming took 0 bases from V and 0 from J, leaving 6 bases between them. CDR3 length: 15 amino acids.

The sample holds many counts of this clonotype. The rearrangement joins TRBV11-2 to TRBJ1-1; no definite D call. The CDR3 length is 12 residues. V was pared by 5 bases and J by 8 bases, with 12 bases between. Germline CDR1 SGHAT, CDR2 FQNNGV. CDR3 in amino acids: CASSHFQEEAFF. CDR3 bases: TGTGCCAGCAGCCACTTCCAGGAAGAAGCTTTCTTT.

This clonotype was counted many times. This chain uses TRBV5-1 with TRBJ1-1; D gene uncertain. There are 15 residues in the CDR3. V lost 4 bases to trimming and J lost 3 bases, with 16 bases between them. Germline assignment: CDR1 SGHRS and CDR2 YFSETQ. The CDR3 nucleotides read TGCGCCAGCAGCCCATCGACGCGAACCGACACTGAAGCTTTCTTT. It encodes CASSPSTRTDTEAFF.

This clonotype appeared many times. The chain is built from TRBV20-1 and TRBJ2-7; TRBD2 matches 13 bases. Trimming took 3 bases from V and 0 from J; bases not matched to a gene: 14. This CDR3 is built from 19 residues. Germline assignment: CDR1 DFQATT and CDR2 SNEGSKA (reference sequence). The CDR3 nucleotides are TGCAGTGCTAGTACCCCTCGGACTAGCGGGGGCCCAATCTCCTACGAGCAGTACTTC. Translated, it gives CSASTPRTSGGPISYEQYF.

This clonotype occurred many times. The chain employs TRBV10-3 and TRBJ2-4; D is tentatively TRBD1 or TRBD2 (6 bases each). The germline CDR1 and CDR2 sequences are ENHRY and SYGVKD. Trimming took off 4 bases at V and 5 bases at J, with 21 bases between the two ends. CDR3 size: 17 residues. CDR3 amino acids: CAISAEAGRRGENIQYF. The CDR3 bases are TGTGCCATCAGTGCCGAGGCAGGCAGGAGGGGGGAAAACATTCAGTACTTC.

The CDR3 DNA is TGTGCCAGCAGTTACTTGCGATACGAGCAGTACTTC. Translating gives CASSYLRYEQYF. V and J are TRBV6-2 or TRBV6-3 and TRBJ2-7; no reliable D call. CDR1 MNHEY and CDR2 SVGEGT come from the germline V gene. Trimming removed 1 base at V and 4 bases at J, with 5 bases between. There are 12 residues in the CDR3.

This clonotype has at least ten counts. This chain connects TRBV29-1 to TRBJ2-2; the D is unclear. There are 14 residues in the CDR3. Trimming cost V 3 bases and J 4 bases, with 12 bases left between them. Germline V gene sequence: CDR1 SQVTM, CDR2 ANQGSEA. CDR3 DNA sequence: TGCAGCGTTGATGACGGAACGGGCACCGGGGAGCTGTTTTTT. Translating it yields CSVDDGTGTGELFF.

This clonotype was detected only a few times. The chain uses TRBV11-2 and TRBJ1-6; D not certain. Trimming cost V 3 bases and J 2 bases, with 11 bases left between them. Germline V gene sequence: CDR1 SGHAT, CDR2 FQNNGV. This CDR3 contains 16 residues. CDR3 region: CASSFEVFAYNSPLHF. As DNA, the CDR3 is TGTGCCAGCAGCTTTGAGGTCTTCGCCTATAATTCACCCCTCCACTTT.

This clonotype was recorded at least ten times. This chain links TRBV7-9 with TRBJ1-2; 10 nucleotides align to TRBD1. This CDR3 is built from 15 residues. V dropped 5 bases and J dropped 4; count of bases not matched to a gene: 7. Germline loops: CDR1 SEHNR, CDR2 FQNEAQ (reference sequence). CDR3: CASSLDRGRGYGYTF. The DNA of the CDR3 is TGTGCCAGCAGCCTTGACAGGGGGCGAGGCTATGGCTACACCTTC.

In this sample, this clonotype turned up a few times. The chain combines TRBV10-3 with TRBJ2-7; D remains unclear. Germline V lookup: CDR1 ENHRY, CDR2 SYGVKD. Trimming shortened V by 3 bases and J by 5 bases, and 14 bases separated the two germline ends. The CDR3 covers 14 residues. The CDR3 DNA reads as TGTGCCATCAGTGAAATAGACGGCGGAGACGAGCAGTACTTC. Amino acid sequence: CAISEIDGGDEQYF.

The sample holds a few counts of this clonotype. The CDR3 nucleotides are TGTGCCAGCAGTGAAGCCCAGCAACGGGGAGCTTTCTTT. It specifies CASSEAQQRGAFF. The V and J genes are TRBV6-1 and TRBJ1-1; D gene uncertain. Germline V gene sequence: CDR1 MNHNS, CDR2 SASEGT. Trimming pared 0 bases from V and 10 bases from J, leaving 12 bases between. The CDR3 is 13 amino acids.

In its sample, this clonotype was seen many times. The chain recombines TRBV6-1 with TRBJ2-5, with 7 bases aligning to TRBD2. With V trimmed by 8 bases and J by 5 bases, 11 bases remained unmatched. The CDR3 contains 14 residues. Germline V CDR1 and CDR2: MNHNS, SASEGT. The CDR3 loop reads CASSAQGGWETQYF. Written as DNA, the CDR3 is TGTGCCAGCTCCGCTCAGGGAGGGTGGGAGACCCAGTACTTC.

This sequence joins TRBV7-3 and TRBJ2-5, with a tentative D call TRBD1 (5 bases). V was trimmed by 5 bases and J by 1 base, leaving 11 bases between them. Germline V gives CDR1 SGHTA, CDR2 FQGTGA. The CDR3 is made up of 14 amino acids. For the CDR3, the DNA is TGTGCCAGCAGCACCGACAGATTCCAAGAGACCCAGTACTTC. This codes for CASSTDRFQETQYF.

This clonotype was seen repeatedly, ten times or more. The chain combines TRBV27 with TRBJ1-5, with D unresolved. The CDR3 totals 19 residues. Germline values: CDR1 MNHEY, CDR2 SMNVEV (reference sequence). Trimming took 6 bases from V and 0 from J, leaving 24 bases between them. The CDR3 loop reads CASRDGRSLRTYSNQPQHF. As DNA, the CDR3 is TGTGCCAGCAGGGACGGCAGGTCTCTACGGACGTATAGCAATCAGCCCCAGCATTTT.

This clonotype was picked up many times. The chain couples TRBV29-1 to TRBJ2-7, with D perhaps TRBD1 (10 bases). Trimming pared 4 bases from V and 3 bases from J, leaving 25 bases between. This CDR3 contains 17 residues. Germline CDR1 reads SQVTM; CDR2 reads ANQGSEA. DNA for the CDR3: TGCAGCGTTGGGGACAGGGGCGGCCTAGCGGGGCACTACGAGCAGTACTTC. It codes for CSVGDRGGLAGHYEQYF.

The table lists this clonotype with many counts. This chain connects TRBV7-9 to TRBJ1-1; TRBD1 might be the D (6 bases). The length of the CDR3 is 14 residues. The V gene lost 2 bases and the J gene lost 4 bases, with 11 bases spanning the gap. Germline V gives CDR1 SEHNR, CDR2 FQNEAQ (reference sequence). The CDR3 protein is CASSLIGGVTEAFF. For the CDR3, the DNA is TGTGCCAGCAGCTTAATAGGGGGGGTCACTGAAGCTTTCTTT.

This clonotype showed up many times. This sequence joins TRBV10-2 and TRBJ2-7, with D perhaps matching TRBD1 (5 bases). The CDR3 is 14 residues long. CDR1 and CDR2 (germline): WSHSY, SAAADI. V lost 2 bases and J lost 2, with 10 bases in between. CDR3 protein: CASSEDDSTYEQYF. Here the CDR3 DNA reads TGCGCCAGCAGTGAGGATGACAGTACCTACGAGCAGTACTTC.

This clonotype showed up many times. The CDR3 region has the DNA TGTGCCAGCGGCAGGTATTCCTACGAGCAGTACTTC. This sequence encodes CASGRYSYEQYF. The V call is TRBV27, the J call TRBJ2-7; D is unclear. Germline V gene sequence: CDR1 MNHEY, CDR2 SMNVEV (reference sequence). This CDR3 spans 12 amino acids. Trimming took 8 bases from V and 1 from J, leaving 9 bases between them.

This clonotype was seen ten or more times. This chain uses TRBV2 with TRBJ2-5; no reliable D call. V was pared by 2 bases and J by 5 bases, with 15 bases between. The V gene's germline CDR1 is SNHLY and CDR2 FYNNEI. CDR3 length: 15 residues. DNA of the CDR3: TGTGCCAGCAGTGAAATGGCAGCCCGAACGGAGACCCAGTACTTC. Protein sequence: CASSEMAARTETQYF.

This clonotype has at least ten counts. This sequence joins TRBV15 and TRBJ1-3; D not resolved. The CDR3 length is 14 residues. The V and J ends lost 6 bases and 1 base respectively, with 10 bases between them. Germline-derived CDR1 and CDR2 are LNHNV and YYDKDF (reference sequence). The CDR3 sequence is CATREGSSGNTIYF. In DNA form, the CDR3 reads TGTGCCACCAGGGAGGGTTCGTCTGGAAACACCATATATTTT.

This clonotype has at least ten counts. The chain employs TRBV20-1 and TRBJ2-5, with 7 bases matching TRBD2. This CDR3 comprises 13 residues. The junction had 11 bases not matched to a gene; V was cut back by 8 bases and J by 5 bases. Looked up from germline, CDR1 is DFQATT and CDR2 is SNEGSKA (reference sequence). In nucleotides, the CDR3 is TGCAGTCCAGACCAGCGGGGATGGGAGACCCAGTACTTC. Its protein is CSPDQRGWETQYF.

Ten or more counts support this clonotype. The J gene is TRBJ1-5, the V gene TRBV30; D remains unclear. Germline V CDR1 and CDR2: GTSNPN, SVGIG (reference sequence). This CDR3 region has 13 residues. V lost 0 bases to trimming and J lost 2 bases, with 5 bases between them. The DNA of the CDR3 is TGTGCCTGGAGTGTACATCGCAATCAGCCCCAGCATTTT. Translating gives CAWSVHRNQPQHF.

In the case of this clonotype: Being one base from a much bigger clone, this may be a read error. Without the conserved terminal phenylalanine or tryptophan, this CDR3 likely stems from a read error. This chain connects TRBV24-1 to TRBJ2-2, with unresolved D. The V gene's germline CDR1 is KGHDR and CDR2 SFDVKD. V was cut by 3 bases and J by 0 bases, with 10 bases left in between. This CDR3 region has 16 residues. This chain's CDR3 is CATSDVVQPNTGELFL. The CDR3 DNA reads TGTGCCACCAGTGATGTGGTACAGCCGAACACCGGGGAGCTGTTTTTG.